The T cell receptor (beta chain) under discussion was sequenced for a study of spatial heterogeneity in lung cancer. Study details: The study consistently detected more beta-chain than alpha-chain sequences.

Time point meaning: blood at routine non-recurrence follow-up after resection. Germline V gives CDR1 SGHTA, CDR2 FQGNSA. Germline trimming cut 6 bases from V and 4 bases from J; bases unmatched to any gene: 8. The CDR3 contains 15 residues. On each TCR cDNA molecule, a unique molecular identifier was present. TCRdb passed the 5' RACE reads through MiXCR, listing each CDR3 protein once. The profile shows under 150,000 distinct CDR3 sequences, about a tenth of them singletons. Sequences were derived from PBMCs, sampled at follow-up. The V gene is TRBV7-2, the J gene TRBJ2-2, with TRBD2 identical over 7 bases. This TCR came from a female donor with early-stage non-small cell lung cancer. The CDR3 region has the DNA TGTGCCAGCAGGGCCGCGACTAGCTTCACCGGGGAGCTGTTTTTT. Protein product: CASRAATSFTGELFF.